The entry below describes one T cell receptor (beta chain). Its antigen is currently unknown. Germline CDR1 is SGHTA and CDR2 is FQGNSA. Trimming left V 5 bases short and J 3 bases short, with 5 bases between. The CDR3 sequence is 11 residues long. The sample belongs to a study of T cell responses to AZD1222 COVID-19 vaccine. Using immunoSEQ multiplex PCR, the repertoire was profiled, and TCRdb retains in-frame clones only, with some absent. The sample includes about 150,000 clones, roughly nine tenths of them seen just once. Study-level points and caveats: Seropositivity was recorded at baseline in only 6 or 7 AZD1222 recipients. Two doses of AZD1222 preceded a rise in Spike-specific TCR breadth and depth. Nearly half of spike-specific TCRs reportedly go after variant regions that carry no mutations.

The chain combines TRBV7-2 with TRBJ2-7, with D tentatively TRBD1 (5 bases). The clonotype was recovered from an adult who received the AZD1222 COVID-19 vaccine. The sample here was peripheral blood, taken 28 days after the second AZD1222 dose. The CDR3 loop is CASSDSYEQYF. The CDR3 nucleotides are TGTGCCAGCAGCGACAGCTACGAGCAGTACTTC.